The rows below give T cell receptor beta chains drawn from one sample of a study of T-cell memory formation after mild COVID-19. MiXCR, applied by TCRdb to the 5' RACE reads, yields one record per CDR3 protein. The table shows 500,000 to 600,000 distinct CDR3 sequences, with under 20% occurring only once. What was sequenced was PBMCs or a T cell subset sorted from them (not recorded which). All receptors derive from an adult woman who had mild COVID-19 (a few samples of this study predate the infection). Cell type and time point are not known. Both conserved end residues are part of each CDR3. Each record gives: J gene, CDR3 length, V gene, D gene, clone size, CDR3 protein, CDR3 DNA. D genes are given only for firm matches. The listing skips clone size in some rows; elsewhere it reads once, few, many or a size class.

J: TRBJ1-4; length: 14; V: TRBV20-1; D: .; size: few; CDR3: CSALSRVSNEKLFF; DNA: TGCAGTGCTCTCAGCCGGGTCTCTAATGAAAAACTGTTTTTT
J: TRBJ2-1; length: 14; V: TRBV7-2; D: .; size: many; CDR3: CASSLGLPGQVQFF; DNA: TGTGCCAGCAGCTTAGGCCTCCCGGGGCAAGTGCAGTTCTTC
J: TRBJ1-1; length: 11; V: TRBV6-4; D: .; size: few; CDR3: CASSGTREAFF; DNA: TGTGCCAGCAGTGGGACAAGAGAAGCTTTCTTT
J: TRBJ2-7; length: 14; V: TRBV4-1; D: TRBD1; size: .; CDR3: CASSQEQGSYEQYF; DNA: TGCGCCAGCAGCCAAGAACAGGGGAGCTACGAGCAGTACTTC
J: TRBJ2-7; length: 15; V: TRBV24-1; D: .; size: few; CDR3: CATSDTRGVTYEQYF; DNA: TGTGCCACCAGTGACACTAGAGGTGTAACCTACGAGCAGTACTTC
J: TRBJ1-3; length: 14; V: TRBV12-3/TRBV12-4; D: .; size: few; CDR3: CASSLARSGNTIYF; DNA: TGTGCCAGCAGTTTGGCACGATCTGGAAACACCATATATTTT
J: TRBJ2-2; length: 14; V: TRBV6-5; D: .; size: .; CDR3: CASSFGGLTGELFF; DNA: TGTGCCAGCAGTTTCGGGGGCCTCACCGGGGAGCTGTTTTTT
J: TRBJ2-1; length: 16; V: TRBV6-1; D: TRBD2; size: few; CDR3: CASSVWREGPRNEQFF; DNA: TGTGCCAGCAGTGTGTGGCGGGAGGGCCCTCGGAATGAGCAGTTCTTC
J: TRBJ2-4; length: 19; V: TRBV7-3; D: .; size: .; CDR3: CASMGRTSGTGGTKNIQYF; DNA: TGTGCCAGCATGGGGCGGACTAGCGGGACAGGGGGAACCAAAAACATTCAGTACTTC
J: TRBJ2-1; length: 11; V: TRBV20-1; D: .; size: .; CDR3: CGGQSYNEQFF; DNA: TGCGGAGGGCAGTCCTACAATGAGCAGTTCTTC
J: TRBJ2-2; length: 14; V: TRBV6-2/TRBV6-3; D: .; size: .; CDR3: CASRRQEPAGELFF; DNA: TGTGCCAGCAGGAGACAGGAGCCGGCCGGGGAGCTGTTTTTT
J: TRBJ2-1; length: 16; V: TRBV5-1; D: TRBD2; size: .; CDR3: CASSTFGEGRWNEQFF; DNA: TGCGCCAGCAGCACCTTCGGGGAGGGTAGGTGGAATGAGCAGTTCTTC
J: TRBJ2-3; length: 16; V: TRBV24-1; D: TRBD2; size: .; CDR3: CATSDWTSGSGDTQYF; DNA: TGTGCCACCAGTGACTGGACTAGCGGGAGTGGAGATACGCAGTATTTT
J: TRBJ1-2; length: 13; V: TRBV11-2; D: .; size: few; CDR3: CASSLGTLYGYTF; DNA: TGTGCCAGCAGCTTAGGGACTCTTTATGGCTACACCTTC
J: TRBJ2-3; length: 19; V: TRBV6-4; D: TRBD1; size: few; CDR3: CASTGVRQGKSGSTDTQYF; DNA: TGTGCCAGCACTGGGGTACGACAGGGTAAATCGGGGAGCACAGATACGCAGTATTTT
J: TRBJ1-2; length: 13; V: TRBV30; D: TRBD1; size: .; CDR3: CAWKGQGNAGYTF; DNA: TGTGCCTGGAAGGGACAGGGTAACGCTGGCTACACCTTC
J: TRBJ2-7; length: 13; V: TRBV3-1; D: .; size: many; CDR3: CASSQVDRREQYF; DNA: TGTGCCAGCAGCCAAGTCGATCGTCGCGAGCAGTACTTC
J: TRBJ2-1; length: 17; V: TRBV11-3; D: TRBD2; size: few; CDR3: CASSLGFLAEVYNEQFF; DNA: TGTGCCAGCAGCTTAGGCTTTCTAGCGGAAGTATACAATGAGCAGTTCTTC
J: TRBJ2-2; length: 15; V: TRBV27; D: TRBD2; size: few; CDR3: CASSLLAGVTGELFF; DNA: TGTGCCAGCAGTTTGCTAGCGGGAGTCACCGGGGAGCTGTTTTTT
J: TRBJ2-1; length: 16; V: TRBV24-1; D: .; size: .; CDR3: CATSDGPISSYNEQFF; DNA: TGTGCCACCAGTGACGGACCCATTAGCTCCTACAATGAGCAGTTCTTC
J: TRBJ2-2; length: 16; V: TRBV7-2; D: TRBD1; size: .; CDR3: CASSLTGAPNTGELFF; DNA: TGTGCCAGCAGCCTGACAGGGGCCCCGAACACCGGGGAGCTGTTTTTT
J: TRBJ1-1; length: 14; V: TRBV10-3; D: .; size: few; CDR3: CAISESWGNTEAFF; DNA: TGTGCCATCAGTGAGTCGTGGGGGAACACTGAAGCTTTCTTT
J: TRBJ2-3; length: 15; V: TRBV20-1; D: .; size: few; CDR3: CSARDQRGRTDTQYF; DNA: TGCAGTGCTAGAGATCAAAGGGGTAGGACAGATACGCAGTATTTT
J: TRBJ1-2; length: 14; V: TRBV19; D: TRBD1; size: .; CDR3: CASTQTGDSYGYTF; DNA: TGTGCCAGTACACAGACAGGGGATTCCTATGGCTACACCTTC
J: TRBJ2-3; length: 16; V: TRBV15; D: .; size: once; CDR3: CATSRDGLAGGDTQYF; DNA: TGTGCCACCAGCAGAGATGGGTTAGCAGGGGGGGATACGCAGTATTTT
J: TRBJ1-1; length: 14; V: TRBV18; D: .; size: .; CDR3: CASSVRQDITEAFF; DNA: TGTGCCAGCTCCGTGAGACAGGACATCACTGAAGCTTTCTTT
J: TRBJ2-3; length: 16; V: TRBV7-9; D: TRBD2; size: many; CDR3: CASSLGLAGPTDTQYF; DNA: TGTGCCAGCAGCTTAGGCCTAGCGGGGCCCACAGATACGCAGTATTTT
J: TRBJ1-1; length: 15; V: TRBV4-1; D: .; size: .; CDR3: CASSQDVEGKTEAFF; DNA: TGCGCCAGCAGCCAAGACGTTGAGGGTAAGACTGAAGCTTTCTTT
J: TRBJ2-1; length: 14; V: TRBV5-1; D: .; size: few; CDR3: CASSLLVVGDEQFF; DNA: TGCGCCAGCAGCTTGCTAGTTGTCGGGGATGAGCAGTTCTTC
J: TRBJ1-6; length: 15; V: TRBV5-1; D: TRBD1; size: .; CDR3: CASSSDGQGNSPLHF; DNA: TGCGCCAGCAGCTCCGACGGACAGGGTAATTCACCCCTCCACTTT
J: TRBJ1-2; length: 15; V: TRBV4-2; D: .; size: .; CDR3: CASSQRTEFNYGYTF; DNA: TGTGCCAGCAGCCAACGGACAGAATTTAACTATGGCTACACCTTC
J: TRBJ2-1; length: 12; V: TRBV5-1; D: .; size: .; CDR3: CASRAGGQEQFF; DNA: TGCGCCAGCCGGGCCGGGGGGCAAGAGCAGTTCTTC
J: TRBJ2-6; length: 19; V: TRBV14; D: .; size: few; CDR3: CASSQHPGAISSGANVLTF; DNA: TGTGCCAGCAGCCAACACCCCGGGGCCATCAGCTCTGGGGCCAACGTCCTGACTTTC
J: TRBJ2-7; length: 17; V: TRBV7-6; D: TRBD2; size: .; CDR3: CASSLPKGTSGSHEQYF; DNA: TGTGCCAGCAGCTTACCGAAAGGGACTAGCGGGAGTCACGAGCAGTACTTC
J: TRBJ1-5; length: 19; V: TRBV12-3/TRBV12-4; D: .; size: .; CDR3: CASSSELRDITDRNQPQHF; DNA: TGTGCCAGCAGCTCCGAACTCCGGGACATTACGGACCGCAATCAGCCCCAGCATTTT
J: TRBJ2-3; length: 16; V: TRBV4-2; D: .; size: .; CDR3: CASSQDGMGSTDTQYF; DNA: TGTGCCAGCAGCCAAGATGGAATGGGGTCCACAGATACGCAGTATTTT
J: TRBJ2-6; length: 15; V: TRBV20-1; D: .; size: few; CDR3: CSAFQGGSGANVLTF; DNA: TGCAGTGCTTTTCAGGGGGGCTCTGGGGCCAACGTCCTGACTTTC
J: TRBJ1-6; length: 12; V: TRBV12-3/TRBV12-4; D: .; size: few; CDR3: CASSEGNSPLHF; DNA: TGTGCCAGCAGCGAGGGGAATTCACCCCTCCACTTT
J: TRBJ1-1; length: 12; V: TRBV12-5; D: .; size: few; CDR3: CASGLDLFGAFF; DNA: TGTGCTAGTGGTTTGGATCTGTTTGGAGCTTTCTTT
J: TRBJ1-2; length: 15; V: TRBV6-5; D: TRBD1; size: few; CDR3: CASSYGGQGFYGYTF; DNA: TGTGCCAGCAGTTACGGTGGACAGGGGTTCTATGGCTACACCTTC
J: TRBJ2-7; length: 15; V: TRBV12-3/TRBV12-4; D: TRBD2; size: .; CDR3: CASSAGLAEIYEQYF; DNA: TGTGCCAGCAGTGCGGGACTAGCGGAGATCTACGAGCAGTACTTC
J: TRBJ2-1; length: 13; V: TRBV25-1; D: .; size: .; CDR3: CASSDALKYAPFF; DNA: TGTGCCAGCAGTGATGCGCTAAAGTATGCTCCGTTCTTC
J: TRBJ2-1; length: 12; V: TRBV5-1; D: .; size: many; CDR3: CASSLELGKQFF; DNA: TGCGCCAGCAGCTTGGAGTTAGGGAAGCAGTTCTTC
J: TRBJ1-4; length: 13; V: TRBV20-1; D: TRBD1; size: few; CDR3: CSATGGLGEKLFF; DNA: TGCAGTGCTACAGGGGGCCTTGGTGAAAAACTGTTTTTT
J: TRBJ1-2; length: 14; V: TRBV3-1; D: .; size: .; CDR3: CASSPGGERSGYTF; DNA: TGTGCCAGCAGCCCGGGGGGGGAGCGATCGGGCTACACCTTC
J: TRBJ1-1; length: 14; V: TRBV27; D: .; size: few; CDR3: CASSFGQPNTEAFF; DNA: TGTGCCAGCAGTTTCGGACAGCCGAACACTGAAGCTTTCTTT
J: TRBJ1-2; length: 17; V: TRBV2; D: .; size: few; CDR3: CASHGLPQGHSNYGYTF; DNA: TGTGCCAGCCATGGATTGCCACAGGGACACTCTAACTATGGCTACACCTTC
J: TRBJ2-4; length: 11; V: TRBV3-1; D: .; size: .; CDR3: CASSGAGIEYF; DNA: TGTGCCAGCAGCGGGGCGGGAATTGAGTACTTC
J: TRBJ2-7; length: 12; V: TRBV12-3/TRBV12-4; D: TRBD2; size: .; CDR3: CASSRTSGRFYF; DNA: TGTGCCAGCAGTCGGACTAGCGGGAGGTTCTACTTC
J: TRBJ2-1; length: 14; V: TRBV11-2; D: TRBD1; size: many; CDR3: CASSSGTGSYEQFF; DNA: TGTGCCAGCAGCTCCGGGACAGGGTCTTATGAGCAGTTCTTC
J: TRBJ1-1; length: 17; V: TRBV20-1; D: .; size: few; CDR3: CSARDSVRGLWDTEAFF; DNA: TGCAGTGCTAGAGATTCAGTAAGAGGGCTCTGGGACACTGAAGCTTTCTTT
J: TRBJ1-5; length: 13; V: TRBV5-1; D: .; size: .; CDR3: CASSWGTNQPQHF; DNA: TGCGCCAGCAGCTGGGGGACTAATCAGCCCCAGCATTTT
J: TRBJ2-1; length: 12; V: TRBV11-3; D: .; size: few; CDR3: CASSFANSEQFF; DNA: TGTGCCAGCAGCTTCGCAAATAGCGAGCAGTTCTTC